This TCR beta chain derives from a study of identical twins. The study's findings and limits: Monozygotic twins shared more out-of-frame TCR alpha than recombination models predicted. Invariant MAIT and iNKT cells may have partly biased zero-insertion analyses.

Germline loops: CDR1 SGHNT, CDR2 YENEEA. CDR3 length equals 14 residues. J gave up 7 bases and V 3 bases, and 7 bases lay outside the gene matches. Template switching, a step in the protocol, added a universal primer site, and cDNA carried unique molecular identifiers. TCRdb re-called the 5' RACE reads with MiXCR, one entry per CDR3 protein. The data show about 190,000 distinct CDR3 sequences, around 15% seen once. With regard to this clonotype: Its specificity is unknown.

The sample was also linked to a second study, of T cells expressing NK-cell markers. Per that paper: HCMV specificity of the expanded NKG2C+ T cell clones stayed unclear.

The J gene is TRBJ2-7, the V gene TRBV11-3, with 9 bases matching TRBD1. Sequenced: CD8+ T cells sorted from blood. The sequence was collected from a woman younger than 35 in good health. The CDR3 bases are TGTGCCAGCAGCTTGGCGGGACAGGGTGAGGAGCAGTACTTC. As protein: CASSLAGQGEEQYF.